Below are 8 T cell receptor beta chains sequenced from a single sample in a study of T-cell memory formation after mild COVID-19. MiXCR, run by TCRdb on the 5' RACE reads, gives a single entry per CDR3 protein. The table includes 390,000 or so distinct CDR3 sequences, about 15% detected once. The sequencing sample was made of PBMCs or a T cell subset sorted from them (not recorded which). These receptors were collected from a man in his late teens or twenties who had mild COVID-19 (a few samples of this study predate the infection). Cell type and time point are not known.

On this clonotype: One base away lies a much larger clone, so this may be a sequencing read error. This chain links TRBV7-9 with TRBJ2-4, with D perhaps TRBD1 or TRBD2 (7 bases each). Germline loops: CDR1 SEHNR, CDR2 FQNEAQ (reference sequence). The CDR3 runs 16 residues. V lost 6 bases and J 8 bases, leaving 23 bases between the germline ends. The CDR3 region has the DNA TGTGCCAGCAGATCAGGCCAGGGGGGGCGAGTGTACATTCAGTACTTC. Protein sequence: CASRSGQGGRVYIQYF.

The chain has TRBV7-9 and TRBJ1-2; maybe TRBD1 (5 bases). The V and J ends lost 1 base and 3 bases respectively, with 12 bases between them. CDR1 and CDR2 (germline): SEHNR, FQNEAQ (reference sequence). CDR3 length equals 15 residues. CDR3 in amino acids: CASSLGGTVDYGYTF. CDR3 nucleotide sequence: TGTGCCAGCAGCTTAGGGGGGACGGTAGACTATGGCTACACCTTC.

This clonotype occurred a few times. The chain employs TRBV19 and TRBJ2-2; D remains unclear. CDR1 and CDR2 (germline): LNHDA, SQIVND (reference sequence). The CDR3 runs 16 residues. With 3 bases removed from V and 4 bases from J, the gap between germline ends came to 15 bases. The CDR3 bases are TGTGCCAGTAGTATTTCGGGTGGTCGGGCCACCGGGGAGCTGTTTTTT. Amino acids: CASSISGGRATGELFF.

Many counts were recorded for this clonotype. The chain uses TRBV29-1 and TRBJ2-3; D may be TRBD2 (6 bases). Germline-derived CDR1 and CDR2 are SQVTM and ANQGSEA. This CDR3 is built from 17 residues. V was trimmed by 5 bases and J by 2 bases, leaving 23 bases between them. CDR3 coding DNA: TGCAGCGTTCTGGTCCCCGGGAGAACAGCCTACACAGATACGCAGTATTTT. This codes for CSVLVPGRTAYTDTQYF.

This clonotype was seen repeatedly, ten times or more. This chain uses TRBV7-6 with TRBJ2-6; maybe TRBD2 (6 bases). This CDR3 has 18 residues. V was trimmed by 0 bases and J by 1 base, leaving 13 bases between them. CDR1 and CDR2 from the germline V gene are SGHVS and FNYEAQ. The CDR3 spells CASSLAGGITSGANVLTF. CDR3 nucleotides: TGTGCCAGCAGCTTAGCAGGCGGGATTACATCTGGGGCCAACGTCCTGACTTTC.

The V call is TRBV7-8, the J call TRBJ1-2, with 9 bases fitting TRBD1. The germline gives CDR1 SGHVS, CDR2 FQNEAQ. The CDR3 contains 18 residues. The V and J ends lost 3 bases and 8 bases, in that order; junction bases with no gene match: 19. CDR3 protein: CASSFTVTGGAGFYGYTF. CDR3 bases: TGTGCCAGCAGCTTTACGGTCACAGGGGGCGCCGGGTTCTACGGCTACACCTTC.

This clonotype was observed a few times. V gene TRBV9 combines with J gene TRBJ1-1; tentatively, D is TRBD1 (5 bases). Germline V gene lookup returns CDR1 SGDLS and CDR2 YYNGEE. The V end was cut by 4 bases, the J end by 0 bases, with 13 bases between. This CDR3 region has 15 residues. The CDR3 DNA sequence: TGTGCCAGCAGCCCCGACAGAGCCATGAACACTGAAGCTTTCTTT. Protein sequence: CASSPDRAMNTEAFF.

This clonotype has only a few counts. This chain links TRBV6-5 with TRBJ1-2; tentatively, D is TRBD1 (6 bases). Germline CDR1 MNHEY, CDR2 SVGAGI. This CDR3 comprises 13 residues. V was clipped by 6 bases and J by 4 bases, with 12 bases between them. The chain's CDR3 is CASRAGAVYGYTF. CDR3 DNA: TGTGCCAGCAGGGCAGGGGCAGTCTATGGCTACACCTTC.